Only a few counts were recorded for the clone carrying this T cell receptor (beta chain). Antigen specificity is unknown. cDNA prepared by RNA extraction and subsequent reverse transcription served as the template for sequencing. Assay: immunoSEQ multiplex PCR; the TCRdb copy retains only in-frame clones and omits some. The sample lists 140,000 to 150,000 clones; roughly 50% were seen once. The CDR3 extends over 13 amino acids. Trimming took off 5 bases at V and 0 bases at J, with 11 bases between the two ends. Germline CDR1 SQVTM, CDR2 ANQGSEA. Treatment in this sample: oral pan-JAK inhibitor, 5-10 mg twice daily. This entry is derived from a study of CD8+ T cells in alopecia areata. General study findings and limits: Elevated clonality characterized lesional scalp relative to normal scalp, particularly in alopecia totalis/universalis.

The starting material was CD8+ T cells sorted from blood, obtained at week 4, from a patient treated with tofacitinib. The genes are TRBV29-1 and TRBJ2-7; D perhaps matches TRBD1 (7 bases). This clonotype was sampled from a human donor with alopecia areata. The CDR3 here is CSVQGGLSYEQYF. CDR3 DNA: TGCAGCGTTCAGGGGGGCCTCTCCTACGAGCAGTACTTC.